This TCR beta chain was profiled in a study of T cell repertoires in cytomegalovirus infection. This clonotype was observed a handful of times. No antigen is known for it. One entry per CDR3 protein, called by TCRdb with MiXCR from the reads. The data hold under 50,000 distinct CDR3 sequences, with about a fifth observed a single time. This receptor was identified in a human donor in good health (CMV status not recorded). Some clones in this sample may be carry-over from other donors' samples. This sample comprised CD8+ T cells from cultured PBMCs, obtained from culture after CMV antigen stimulation.

CDR3 coding DNA: TGTGCCAGCAGCCAATCCCCAGTAGACAGGGAGAGGGACATTCAGTACTTC. It yields the protein CASSQSPVDRERDIQYF. The chain couples TRBV7-2 to TRBJ2-4, with TRBD1 identical over 7 bases. CDR1 and CDR2 (germline): SGHTA, FQGNSA. The CDR3 sequence is 17 residues long. The V segment lost 5 bases and the J segment 8 bases; nucleotides outside the gene matches: 18.